Listed here are 30 T cell receptor beta chains from one sample, sequenced in a study of T cells in Graves' hyperthyroidism and ophthalmopathy. The source material, RNA transcripts, was used to amplify TCR beta CDR3 regions. During a first-round RT-PCR of the TCR CDR3, the HTBI primer set was used. TCRdb reprocessed the multiplex PCR reads via MiXCR and lists one record per CDR3 protein. The sample has 600,000 to 800,000 distinct CDR3 sequences, about a third seen once. Sequenced material: blood. The receptors derive from a woman aged 40-49 years with Graves' hyperthyroidism.

The V gene is TRBV7-9, the J gene TRBJ2-2, with D hard to call. Germline V CDR1 and CDR2: SEHNR, FQNEAQ (reference sequence). The CDR3 is 16 amino acids. The ends were cut back, 3 bases at V and 0 bases at J, with 11 bases in the middle. CDR3 DNA sequence: TGTGCCAGCAGCTTTGGCCCTACCACGAACACCGGGGAGCTGTTTTTT. Translated: CASSFGPTTNTGELFF.

CDR3 in amino acids: CASSLLDRNLFYGYTF. The DNA for the CDR3 is TGTGCCAGTAGTCTACTCGACAGGAATTTATTCTATGGCTACACCTTC. The chain combines TRBV19 with TRBJ1-2; perhaps TRBD1 as D (6 bases). CDR1 is LNHDA and CDR2 is SQIVND in the germline V gene (reference sequence). The CDR3 is made up of 16 amino acids. The V end lost 5 bases, the J end lost 4 bases, and 20 bases lay between the germline ends. Combining the CDR3 with reference TRBV19 and TRBJ1-2 gives the whole variable domain DGGITQSPKYLFRKEGQNVTLSCEQNLNHDAMYWYRQDPGQGLRLIYYSQIVNDFQKGDIAEGYSVSREKKESFPLTVTSAQKNPTAFYLCASSLLDRNLFYGYTFGSGTRLTVV.

The chain joins TRBV4-1 to TRBJ2-7; a weak D match, TRBD1 (6 bases). Looked up from germline, CDR1 is MGHRA and CDR2 is YSYEKL. The CDR3 sequence is 15 residues long. The germline V and J ends were trimmed by 0 bases and 0 bases, with 9 bases remaining between them. The CDR3 protein is CASSQEGASSYEQYF. The CDR3 DNA follows: TGCGCCAGCAGCCAAGAGGGGGCCAGCTCCTACGAGCAGTACTTC.

This clonotype was counted many times. The V gene is TRBV7-6, the J gene TRBJ1-3; 7 bases map to TRBD1. The CDR3 runs 15 residues. Germline-derived CDR1 and CDR2 are SGHVS and FNYEAQ. V lost 2 bases to trimming and J lost 1 base; unmatched junction nucleotides: 2. CDR3 sequence reads: CASSLTGASGNTIYF. The CDR3 DNA follows: TGTGCCAGCAGCTTAACAGGGGCTTCTGGAAACACCATATATTTT. Together with reference TRBV7-6 and TRBJ1-3, the CDR3 gives the full variable domain: GAGVSQSPRYKVTKRGQDVALRCDPISGHVSLYWYRQALGQGPEFLTYFNYEAQQDKSGLPNDRFSAERPEGSISTLTIQRTEQRDSAMYRCASSLTGASGNTIYFGEGSWLTVV.

Details on this clonotype: At one end the junction does not follow the germline gene, possibly because of a read error. This rearrangement joins TRBV7-9 to TRBJ1-4; the D gene is possibly TRBD1 (5 bases). The CDR3 has 14 amino acids. Germline CDR1 reads SEHNR; CDR2 reads FQNEAQ (reference sequence). In DNA, the CDR3 is TGCGCCAGCAGCCATTTCGGGGCAAATGAAAAACTGTTTTTT. It is translated as CASSHFGANEKLFF.

The chain is built from TRBV7-9 and TRBJ1-1; a possible D gene is TRBD1 (5 bases). Trimming removed 2 bases at V and 9 bases at J, with 10 bases between. Germline V gives CDR1 SEHNR, CDR2 FQNEAQ (reference sequence). CDR3 length: 12 amino acids. In DNA, the CDR3 is TGTGCCAGCAGCTTAACGGGGGACCAAGCTTTCTTT. Its protein is CASSLTGDQAFF.

The chain combines TRBV2 with TRBJ2-3; D is unclear. CDR3 length equals 12 residues. The V end lost 7 bases, the J end lost 0 bases, and 5 bases lay between the germline ends. Germline CDR1 reads SNHLY; CDR2 reads FYNNEI. In nucleotides, the CDR3 is TGTGCCAGCATTGGAAGCACAGATACGCAGTATTTT. Encoded protein: CASIGSTDTQYF.

The chain employs TRBV11-3 and TRBJ1-6, with 8 bases matching TRBD1. J lost 9 bases, V lost 6 bases, and 4 bases had no gene match. Germline values: CDR1 SGHNT, CDR2 YENEEA. The CDR3 spans 13 residues. CDR3 nucleotides: TGTGCCAGCAGGGACAGGGCGTCTTCACCCCTCCACTTT. Residues: CASRDRASSPLHF.

For this clonotype: A much larger clone lies one base from this, so it may be a read error. This chain links TRBV20-1 with TRBJ2-7; 9 positions match TRBD2. Germline values: CDR1 DFQATT, CDR2 SNEGSKA (reference sequence). The CDR3 has 14 amino acids. As DNA, the CDR3 is TGCAGTGCTAGAGATAGCGGGAGCTCCTGCGAGCAGTACTTC. Protein sequence: CSARDSGSSCEQYF.

The DNA for the CDR3 is TGTGCCAGCAGCGCCGGGACGGCCTACAATGAGCAGTTCTTC. This translates into CASSAGTAYNEQFF. The rearrangement joins TRBV9 to TRBJ2-1; perhaps D is TRBD1 or TRBD2 (5 bases each). V lost 3 bases and J lost 2, with 9 bases in between. The germline CDR1 and CDR2 sequences are SGDLS and YYNGEE. This CDR3 region has 14 residues.

As DNA, the CDR3 is TGTGCCAGCACGTTAGACAGCCCCAACTATGGCTACACCTTC. It is translated as CASTLDSPNYGYTF. V and J are TRBV6-1 and TRBJ1-2, with D perhaps matching TRBD1 (5 bases). This CDR3 comprises 14 residues. The germline V gene has CDR1 MNHNS and CDR2 SASEGT. Deletions cut 7 bases from V and 2 bases from J, with 14 bases between.

This clonotype was picked up a small number of times. Mismatch with germline at one junction end may stem from a read error. J is TRBJ1-1 and V is TRBV10-2, with TRBD1 identical over 8 bases. Germline lookup yields CDR1 WSHSY and CDR2 SAAADI. The CDR3 spans 18 residues. CDR3 loop: CASSYWTGYGTSDTEAFF. The CDR3 nucleotides read TGTGCCAGCAGTTATTGGACAGGGTACGGGACGAGCGACACTGAAGCTTTCTTT.

In its sample, this clonotype was seen a few times. The J gene is TRBJ2-7, the V gene TRBV20-1; the D gene is possibly TRBD2 (5 bases). V lost 3 bases, J lost 3 bases, and 12 bases lay in between. Germline V lookup: CDR1 DFQATT, CDR2 SNEGSKA (reference sequence). The CDR3 runs to 13 residues. The CDR3 sequence is CSASGVKFYEQYF. DNA of the CDR3: TGCAGTGCTAGCGGGGTCAAATTCTACGAGCAGTACTTC.

The chain joins TRBV12-3 or TRBV12-4 to TRBJ1-2, with 7 bases that match TRBD1. This CDR3 region has 20 residues. Trimming removed 1 base from V and 5 bases from J; junction bases left unmatched: 22. The CDR3 nucleotides are TGTGCCAGCAGTTTAGAGATAGAGGGGGGTCGGCAGGGGGATCTATATGGCTACACCTTC. Translating gives CASSLEIEGGRQGDLYGYTF.

This clonotype was picked up a small number of times. The gene calls are TRBV12-3 or TRBV12-4 and TRBJ1-1; tentative D call: TRBD1 (5 bases). The CDR3 has 14 amino acids. Trimming removed 1 base from V and 8 bases from J, with 14 bases in between. CDR3 sequence (DNA): TGTGCCAGCAGTTTAGAGGAAAGCAGGGAAGAAGCTTTCTTT. Protein sequence: CASSLEESREEAFF.

Worth noting for this clonotype: A much more abundant neighbour one base away suggests this may be a read error. The chain carries TRBV7-2 and TRBJ2-5; D is uncertain. Germline CDR1 reads SGHTA; CDR2 reads FQGNSA. The CDR3 covers 13 residues. The CDR3 DNA reads TGTGCCAGCGCCGACACGTACCACGAGACCCAGTACTTC. Protein product: CASADTYHETQYF.

This clonotype was recorded at least ten times. This chain uses TRBV2 with TRBJ2-5; no clear D. CDR3 length equals 15 residues. Trimming shortened V by 7 bases and J by 4 bases, and 19 bases separated the two germline ends. Germline V gives CDR1 SNHLY, CDR2 FYNNEI. As DNA, the CDR3 is TGTGCCAGCAAGATACCTTCGGGCGTCGGAGAGACCCAGTACTTC. It yields the protein CASKIPSGVGETQYF.

This clonotype was observed many times. The chain is built from TRBV29-1 and TRBJ1-2, with D uncertain. Germline V CDR1 and CDR2: SQVTM, ANQGSEA. The CDR3 totals 14 residues. The ends were cut back, 1 base at V and 1 base at J, with 10 bases in the middle. CDR3 nucleotides: TGCAGCGTTGAAGGCGTACACCATAACTATGGCTACACCTTC. It codes for CSVEGVHHNYGYTF.

This clonotype was detected many times. The V gene is TRBV19, the J gene TRBJ1-6; 10 bases agree with TRBD1. The CDR3 length is 15 residues. Per germline, CDR1 LNHDA and CDR2 SQIVND (reference sequence). J lost 9 bases, V lost 5 bases, and 7 bases had no gene match. CDR3 residues: CASSPAGTGVSPLHF. In DNA form, the CDR3 reads TGTGCCAGTAGTCCGGCGGGGACAGGGGTTTCACCCCTCCACTTT.

At least ten counts were recorded for this clonotype. The chain is built from TRBV15 and TRBJ1-5; D call uncertain. Germline V gene data show CDR1 as LNHNV and CDR2 as YYDKDF (reference sequence). Trimming shortened V by 5 bases and J by 0 bases, and 8 bases separated the two germline ends. The CDR3 contains 14 residues. The CDR3 reads CATSSDSSNQPQHF. In DNA form, the CDR3 reads TGTGCCACCAGCTCGGACTCTAGCAATCAGCCCCAGCATTTT.

CDR3 sequence reads: CASSSSGGAFDTQYF. The CDR3 DNA is TGTGCCAGCAGCTCCAGCGGGGGGGCCTTTGATACGCAGTATTTT. The V call is TRBV7-2, the J call TRBJ2-3; 10 positions match TRBD2. Germline V gene sequence: CDR1 SGHTA, CDR2 FQGNSA. The CDR3 is 15 amino acids. V lost 4 bases and J lost 6; bases outside the gene matches: 7.

This clonotype was detected only a few times. V is TRBV20-1 and J is TRBJ2-7, with TRBD2 identical over 8 bases. CDR1 is DFQATT and CDR2 is SNEGSKA in the germline V gene (reference sequence). V lost 2 bases and J lost 3; bases outside the gene matches: 12. The CDR3 spans 16 residues. The CDR3 protein is CSARQPLGGGNYEQYF. CDR3 coding DNA: TGCAGTGCTAGACAACCCCTCGGGGGGGGGAACTACGAGCAGTACTTC.

About this clonotype itself: A much bigger clone sits one base away, suggesting this may be a read error. The rearrangement joins TRBV19 to TRBJ1-3; D gene ambiguous. The germline V gene encodes CDR1 LNHDA and CDR2 SQIVND (reference sequence). The CDR3 sequence is 14 residues long. DNA of the CDR3: TGTGTCAGTTCGCAGCTATACTCTGGAAACACCATATATTTT. Translated: CVSSQLYSGNTIYF.

The sample holds many counts of this clonotype. The CDR3 bases are TGTGCCAGCCAAGAGACGGGGAGGGCTTCACCCCTCCACTTT. It encodes CASQETGRASPLHF. This chain connects TRBV19 to TRBJ1-6; D uncertain. This CDR3 region has 14 residues. V was clipped by 9 bases and J by 9 bases, with 18 bases between them. CDR1 LNHDA and CDR2 SQIVND come from the germline V gene (reference sequence).

J is TRBJ2-7 and V is TRBV10-3, with TRBD1 matching over 8 bases. The V gene end was trimmed by 10 bases and the J gene end by 6 bases; junction bases not matched to a gene: 14. The CDR3 has 14 amino acids. Germline V gives CDR1 ENHRY, CDR2 SYGVKD. The DNA of the CDR3 is TGTGCCAGTGACTCGCGCGACAGGGGCGGCGAGCAGTACTTC. The encoded protein is CASDSRDRGGEQYF.

CDR3 in DNA: TGTGCCACCAGCAGGGGAGATCTGAACACCGGGGAGCTGTTTTTT. Its translation: CATSRGDLNTGELFF. The chain combines TRBV15 with TRBJ2-2; TRBD2 might be the D (5 bases). CDR1 and CDR2 from the germline V gene are LNHNV and YYDKDF (reference sequence). The CDR3 is made up of 15 amino acids. Trimming pared 3 bases from V and 1 base from J, leaving 9 bases between.

Turning to this clonotype: Compared with germline, one end of the junction differs, possibly owing to a read error. J is TRBJ1-3 and V is TRBV10-3; D not certain. Germline assignment: CDR1 ENHRY and CDR2 SYGVKD. This CDR3 has 15 amino acids. This chain's CDR3 is CASSYSGYSGNTIYF. DNA for the CDR3: TGTGCCAGCAGTTACTCCGGATACTCTGGAAACACCATATATTTT.

This clonotype was seen a few times. The chain combines TRBV28 with TRBJ2-7, with no clear D. This CDR3 is 14 amino acids long. V shed 3 bases and J shed 3 bases, with 12 bases lying between them. In germline, CDR1 is MDHEN, CDR2 SYDVKM. The CDR3 sequence: CASSLIGSHYEQYF. CDR3 sequence (DNA): TGTGCCAGCAGTTTGATTGGGTCACACTACGAGCAGTACTTC.

Details on this clonotype: This could be a read error, since a much larger clone is one nucleotide away. The V gene is TRBV7-9, the J gene TRBJ1-1, with D unresolved. V was shortened by 6 bases and J by 2 bases, with 10 bases between the two germline ends. Looked up from germline, CDR1 is SEHNR and CDR2 is FQNEAQ (reference sequence). This CDR3 comprises 13 residues. The CDR3 loop reads CASSRKINTEAFF. Written as DNA, the CDR3 is TGTGCCAGCAGTCGAAAGATCAACACTGAAGCTTTCTTT.

This clonotype showed up many times. One junction end disagrees with the germline gene, perhaps due to a read error. The chain uses TRBV6-5 and TRBJ2-7, with a possible D match to TRBD1 (6 bases). The CDR3 contains 13 residues. CDR1 MNHEY and CDR2 SVGAGI come from the germline V gene. The CDR3 region is CASSLGTNYEQYF. The CDR3 DNA follows: TGCGCCAGCAGCCTTGGGACAAACTACGAGCAGTACTTC.